This T cell receptor beta chain derives from a study of blood T cell repertoires in COVID-19. Study-level information: Whether acute or convalescent, the COVID-19 samples came from the United States, Italy and Spain. Nucleic acid was either cDNA or gDNA, and it came from T cells, B-cell-depleted T cells, or PBMCs.

The sample holds many counts of this clone. In the original workflow: Nucleated cell number was recorded as an estimate derived from reference gene primer amplification. Sequencing used immunoSEQ multiplex PCR; TCRdb keeps in-frame clones, though not all of them. V, J and clone size are taken as reported in that table, and D and trimming were inferred from the DNA itself. The sample contains some 150,000 clones, more than 75% of which appear only once. Germline CDR1 is SGHNT and CDR2 is YENEEA. J gave up 5 bases and V 5 bases, and 6 bases lay outside the gene matches. The CDR3 contains 15 residues. The sequence was obtained from a man between 60 and 70 years old with acute or convalescent COVID-19. The rearrangement uses TRBV11-3 and TRBJ2-1, with 10 bases identical to TRBD1. The sample consisted of peripheral blood. The CDR3 DNA reads as TGTGCCAGCAGCCCAGGGACAGGGGAGGACAATGAGCAGTTCTTC. Translation gives CASSPGTGEDNEQFF.